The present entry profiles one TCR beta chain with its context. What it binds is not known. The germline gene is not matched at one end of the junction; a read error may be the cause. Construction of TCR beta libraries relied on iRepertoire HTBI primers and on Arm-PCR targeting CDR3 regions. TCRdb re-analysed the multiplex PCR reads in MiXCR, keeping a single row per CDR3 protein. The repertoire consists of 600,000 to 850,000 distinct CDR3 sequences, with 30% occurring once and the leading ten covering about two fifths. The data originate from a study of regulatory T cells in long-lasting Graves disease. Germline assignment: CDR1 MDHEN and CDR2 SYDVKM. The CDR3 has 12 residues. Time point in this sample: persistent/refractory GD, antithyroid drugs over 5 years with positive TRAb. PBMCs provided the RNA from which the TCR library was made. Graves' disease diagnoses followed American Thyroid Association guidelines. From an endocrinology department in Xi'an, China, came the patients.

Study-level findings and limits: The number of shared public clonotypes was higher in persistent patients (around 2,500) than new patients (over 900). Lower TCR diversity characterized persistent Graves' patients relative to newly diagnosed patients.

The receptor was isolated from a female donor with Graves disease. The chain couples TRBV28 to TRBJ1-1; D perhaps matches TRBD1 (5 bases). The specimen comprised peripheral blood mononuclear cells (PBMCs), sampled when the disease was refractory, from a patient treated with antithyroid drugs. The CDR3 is CACSFPGAEAFF. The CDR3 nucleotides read TGTGCCTGCAGTTTCCCGGGGGCTGAAGCTTTCTTT.